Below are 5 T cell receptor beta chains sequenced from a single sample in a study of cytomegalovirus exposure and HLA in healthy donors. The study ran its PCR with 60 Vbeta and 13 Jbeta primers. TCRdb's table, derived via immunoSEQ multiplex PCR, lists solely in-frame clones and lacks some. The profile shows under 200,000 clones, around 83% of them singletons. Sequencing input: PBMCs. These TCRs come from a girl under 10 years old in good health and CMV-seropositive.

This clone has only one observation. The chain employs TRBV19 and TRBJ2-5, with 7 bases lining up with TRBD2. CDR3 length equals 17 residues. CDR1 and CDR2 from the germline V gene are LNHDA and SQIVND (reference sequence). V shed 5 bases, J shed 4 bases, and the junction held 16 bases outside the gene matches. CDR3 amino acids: CASSPNRDYRATETQYF. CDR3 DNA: TGTGCCAGTAGTCCCAATAGGGACTATAGAGCGACAGAGACCCAGTACTTC.

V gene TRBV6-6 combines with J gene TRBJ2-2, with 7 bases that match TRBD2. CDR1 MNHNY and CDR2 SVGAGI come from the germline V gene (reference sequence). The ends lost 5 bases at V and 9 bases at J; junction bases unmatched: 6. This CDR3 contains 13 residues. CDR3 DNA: TGTGCCAGCAGTACCGCGGGAGACTGGGAGCTGTTTTTT. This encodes CASSTAGDWELFF.

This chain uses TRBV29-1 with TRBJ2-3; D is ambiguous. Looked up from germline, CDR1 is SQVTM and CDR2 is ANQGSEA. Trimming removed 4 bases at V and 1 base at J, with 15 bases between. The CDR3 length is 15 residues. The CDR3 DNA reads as TGCAGCGTTGGGGTTCGGAGCGACGGCACAGATACGCAGTATTTT. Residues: CSVGVRSDGTDTQYF.

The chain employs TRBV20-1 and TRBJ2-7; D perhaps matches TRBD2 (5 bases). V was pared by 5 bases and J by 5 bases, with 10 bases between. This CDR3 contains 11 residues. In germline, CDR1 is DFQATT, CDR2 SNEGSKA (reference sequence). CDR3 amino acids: CSAPMRDEQYF. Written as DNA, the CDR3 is TGCAGTGCTCCCATGAGGGACGAGCAGTACTTC.

DNA of the CDR3: TGTGCCAGCTCACCACGCCCTAGCGGGGGAACTTACAATGAGCAGTTCTTC. Translating it yields CASSPRPSGGTYNEQFF. The chain links TRBV18 to TRBJ2-1; 10 bases are shared with TRBD2. In germline, CDR1 is KGHSH, CDR2 LQKENI. The ends lost 1 base at V and 4 bases at J; junction bases unmatched: 7. This CDR3 is 17 amino acids long.